These T cell receptor beta chains were read from a single sample in a study of shared clonotypes between healthy human individuals. TCRdb keeps only in-frame clones here, not all; method: immunoSEQ multiplex PCR. The sample shows more than 2 million clones, about 95% of them seen only once. Material: naive CD4+ T cells sorted from blood. The receptors were gathered from a man younger than 35 in good health. CDR3s include the opening cysteine and the closing phenylalanine or tryptophan. A D gene is named only where the DNA matches it firmly. Rows may omit the clone size; those that give it use once, few, many or a size class.

j_call	clone_size	d_call	v_call	cdr3_nt	cdr3_aa
TRBJ2-7	-	-	TRBV6-1	TGTGCCAGCAGTGAATCCAGGTTGAAGCAGTACTTC	CASSESRLKQYF
TRBJ1-6	-	TRBD1	TRBV6-1	TGTGCCAGCATCCCGACAGGGGGGAATTCACCCCTCCACTTT	CASIPTGGNSPLHF
TRBJ2-7	-	TRBD2	TRBV23-1	TGCGCCAGCAGTCAATTGACGACTAGCGGGAGTAGGTTCGACGAGCAGTACTTC	CASSQLTTSGSRFDEQYF
TRBJ2-5	-	TRBD1	TRBV28	TGTGCCAGCAATACTGGGACAGTGAACCGGTACCAAGAGACCCAGTACTTC	CASNTGTVNRYQETQYF
TRBJ2-1	-	TRBD2	TRBV5-1	TGCGCCAGCAGCTTGGACGGGGGGTCCTACAATGAGCAGTTCTTC	CASSLDGGSYNEQFF
TRBJ2-1	-	TRBD2	TRBV5-1	TGCGCCAGCAGCTTGGCCTGGGCGGTAGCGGGAGGTACCCTTTACAATGAGCAGTTCTTC	CASSLAWAVAGGTLYNEQFF
TRBJ2-7	-	-	TRBV28	TGTGCCAGCAGTCCGACAGGACTTAATTCCTACGAGCAGTACTTC	CASSPTGLNSYEQYF
TRBJ2-1	once	TRBD2	TRBV30	TGTGCCTGGAGTCGGCTAGCGGGATTCTACAATGAGCAGTTCTTC	CAWSRLAGFYNEQFF
TRBJ2-7	-	TRBD1	TRBV9	TGTGCCAGCAGCCCGTCCGGGACAGCTTCTCCCGAGCAGTACTTC	CASSPSGTASPEQYF
TRBJ1-5	-	-	TRBV7-7	TGTGCTAGCAGCCCGCCGGGGAGTAGTGATCAGCCCCAGCATTTT	CASSPPGSSDQPQHF
TRBJ2-1	-	TRBD2	TRBV5-1	TGCGCCAGCAGCTTGGAATCTAGCGGGAGCAAGAATGAGCAGTTCTTC	CASSLESSGSKNEQFF
TRBJ1-3	-	-	TRBV29-1	TGCAGCGTTGTTAGTTTGGGTGGAAACACCATATATTTT	CSVVSLGGNTIYF
TRBJ1-3	once	-	TRBV7-2	TGTGCCAGCAGCCCCCTTCCGTCGAACACCATATATTTT	CASSPLPSNTIYF
TRBJ1-4	once	-	TRBV28	TGTGCCAGCAGTCTCTCGGGTGCAACTAATGAAAAACTGTTTTTT	CASSLSGATNEKLFF
TRBJ1-6	once	TRBD1	TRBV10-3	TGTGCCACCGGACAGGGTAATTCACCCCTCCACTTT	CATGQGNSPLHF
TRBJ2-1	-	-	TRBV5-1	TGCGCCAGCAGCTTGTTGAGCTCCTACAATGAGCAGTTCTTC	CASSLLSSYNEQFF
TRBJ2-2	-	-	TRBV9	TGTGCCAGCAGCGCCCGCGGAAGCACCGGGGAGCTGTTTTTT	CASSARGSTGELFF
TRBJ2-2	-	TRBD2	TRBV25-1	TGTGCCAGCAAACCTGGACTAGCGGGTGCCGGGGAGCTGTTTTTT	CASKPGLAGAGELFF
TRBJ1-2	once	-	TRBV19	TGTGCCAGTAGTCCCTTGACAGCCTATGGCTACACCTTC	CASSPLTAYGYTF
TRBJ2-7	-	-	TRBV20-1	TGCAGTGCTAGGAGTTCCTACGAGCAGTACTTC	CSARSSYEQYF
TRBJ2-7	-	TRBD1	TRBV28	TGTGCCAGCAGTCCCAACGCCCCGATACAGGGGCTGGTCTACGAGCAGTACTTC	CASSPNAPIQGLVYEQYF
TRBJ2-3	-	-	TRBV5-1	TGCGCCAGCAGCTTGCTTGGGTCGGACACAGATACGCAGTATTTT	CASSLLGSDTDTQYF
TRBJ2-5	-	TRBD1	TRBV5-1	TGCGCCAGCGTTCCGGGACAGTTGGTTCAAGAGACCCAGTACTTC	CASVPGQLVQETQYF
TRBJ2-1	-	-	TRBV5-1	TGCGCCAGCAGCCCCCAGGATACCTACAATGAGCAGTTCTTC	CASSPQDTYNEQFF
TRBJ2-7	once	TRBD1	TRBV7-9	TGTGCCAGCAGCTCCTCGGGACAGTTCTACGAGCAGTACTTC	CASSSSGQFYEQYF
TRBJ1-6	-	-	TRBV28	TGTGCCAGCAGCCCCCTAGGGTCCTATAATTCACCCCTCCACTTT	CASSPLGSYNSPLHF
TRBJ1-1	-	TRBD1	TRBV6-1	TGTGCCAGCAGCGACAGGGTGGACGCTTTCTTT	CASSDRVDAFF
TRBJ2-3	-	-	TRBV28	TGTGCCAGCAAGCCGGGAACCTCCCCAGATACGCAGTATTTT	CASKPGTSPDTQYF
TRBJ2-7	-	-	TRBV4-3	TGCGCCAGCAGCCAAGACGCCTCCGGGACGGAGCAGTACTTC	CASSQDASGTEQYF
TRBJ2-1	-	-	TRBV5-4	TGTGCCAGCAGCTTGGAACTAGCTAACGCGGGTGAGCAGTTCTTC	CASSLELANAGEQFF
TRBJ2-7	-	TRBD2	TRBV6-5	TGTGCCAGCAGTTATCAGGGAGGGCCAGCGGAAATGGAGTACTTC	CASSYQGGPAEMEYF
TRBJ1-1	-	TRBD1	TRBV6-5	TGTGCCAGCAGGCCGGACAGGGCGGGGCTTGAAGCTTTCTTT	CASRPDRAGLEAFF
TRBJ1-3	-	-	TRBV9	TGTGCCAGCAGCGCGCAATTCCCCACCGGGACGGTAGGAAACACCATATATTTT	CASSAQFPTGTVGNTIYF
TRBJ2-5	-	-	TRBV6-6	TGTGCCAGCGGGTGGAGCCAAGAGACCCAGTACTTC	CASGWSQETQYF
TRBJ1-4	-	-	TRBV29-1	TGCAGCGTTTTATCCAGCGGCAATGAAAAACTGTTTTTT	CSVLSSGNEKLFF
TRBJ2-7	-	-	TRBV6-5	TGTGCCAGCACACGGGGTTACGAGCAGTACTTC	CASTRGYEQYF
TRBJ2-2	-	TRBD1	TRBV10-3	TGTGCCATCAGTGACGGCAGGGGGACCGGGGAGCTGTTTTTT	CAISDGRGTGELFF
TRBJ2-5	-	-	TRBV6-5	TGTGCCAGCAGTCAGCGGAAGGAGACCCAGTACTTC	CASSQRKETQYF
TRBJ2-3	few	-	TRBV7-2	TGTGCCAGCAGCTTAGGCGGGACTAGCACAGATACGCAGTATTTT	CASSLGGTSTDTQYF
TRBJ1-6	once	-	TRBV5-1	TGCGCCAGCAGCTTGGAGGGACCGAACTATAATTCACCCCTCCACTTT	CASSLEGPNYNSPLHF
TRBJ1-2	-	TRBD1	TRBV9	TGTGCCAGCAGCGTCGGGACAGCGTTTAAGAACTTC	CASSVGTAFKNF
TRBJ2-2	-	-	TRBV7-2	TGTGCCAGCAGCTTACGTTTTTTGGCCGGGGAGCTGTTTTTT	CASSLRFLAGELFF
TRBJ1-1	-	-	TRBV29-1	TGCAGCGTTGGTCCAGGGCATAACACTGAAGCTTTCTTT	CSVGPGHNTEAFF
TRBJ1-6	many	-	TRBV6-5	TGTGCCAGCAGTTACGCGGGGGGCGATAATTCACCCCTCCACTTT	CASSYAGGDNSPLHF
TRBJ2-3	few	-	TRBV20-1	TGCAGTGCTGGCACAGATACGCAGTATTTT	CSAGTDTQYF
TRBJ2-2	-	-	TRBV7-2	TGTGCCAGCAGCTTAGGAGAGGGCGGGGAGCTGTTTTTT	CASSLGEGGELFF
TRBJ2-7	once	-	TRBV7-8	TGTGCCAGCAGCTTAGTGAGGCTCCACGAGCAGTACTTC	CASSLVRLHEQYF
TRBJ1-1	-	-	TRBV5-1	TGCGCCAGCAGCTCGCCTACCAGGGGAACCATGAACACTGAAGCTTTCTTT	CASSSPTRGTMNTEAFF
TRBJ2-7	-	-	TRBV5-1	TGCGCCAGCAGCTTGGAAGGTTACGAGCAGTACTTC	CASSLEGYEQYF
TRBJ2-6	-	TRBD1	TRBV7-9	TGTGCCAGCAGCTTAGTGGCAGGGGGCAACGTCCTGACTTTC	CASSLVAGGNVLTF
TRBJ2-7	-	TRBD1	TRBV7-2	TGTGCCAGCAGCTTAGTACAGGGGTTGGGCTACGAGCAGTACTTC	CASSLVQGLGYEQYF